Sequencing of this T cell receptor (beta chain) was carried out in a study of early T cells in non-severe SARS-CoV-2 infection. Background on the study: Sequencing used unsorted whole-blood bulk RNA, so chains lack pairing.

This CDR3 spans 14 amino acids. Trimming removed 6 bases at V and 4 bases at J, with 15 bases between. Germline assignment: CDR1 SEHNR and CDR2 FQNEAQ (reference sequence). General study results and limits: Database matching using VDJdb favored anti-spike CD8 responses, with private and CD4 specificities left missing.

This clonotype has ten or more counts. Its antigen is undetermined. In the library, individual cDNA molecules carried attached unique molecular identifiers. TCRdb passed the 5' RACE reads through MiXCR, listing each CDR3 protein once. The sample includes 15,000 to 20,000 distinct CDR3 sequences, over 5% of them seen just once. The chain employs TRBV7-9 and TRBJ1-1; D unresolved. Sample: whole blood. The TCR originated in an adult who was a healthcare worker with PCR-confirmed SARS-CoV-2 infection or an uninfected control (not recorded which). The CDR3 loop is CASSPLRRTTEAFF. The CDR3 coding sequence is TGTGCCAGCAGTCCCCTCCGGCGGACCACTGAAGCTTTCTTT.